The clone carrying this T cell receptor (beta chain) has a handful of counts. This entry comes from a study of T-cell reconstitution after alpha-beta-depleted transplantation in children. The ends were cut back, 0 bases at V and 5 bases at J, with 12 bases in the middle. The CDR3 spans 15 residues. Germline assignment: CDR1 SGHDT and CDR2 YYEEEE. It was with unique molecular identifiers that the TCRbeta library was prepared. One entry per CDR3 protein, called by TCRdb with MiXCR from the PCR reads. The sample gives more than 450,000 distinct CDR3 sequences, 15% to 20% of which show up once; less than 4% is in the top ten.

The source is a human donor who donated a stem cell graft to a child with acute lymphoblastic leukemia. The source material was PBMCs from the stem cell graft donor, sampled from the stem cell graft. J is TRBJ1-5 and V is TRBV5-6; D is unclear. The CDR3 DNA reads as TGTGCCAGCAGCTTGGCCGCCCGCTCTGATCAGCCCCAGCATTTT. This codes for CASSLAARSDQPQHF.